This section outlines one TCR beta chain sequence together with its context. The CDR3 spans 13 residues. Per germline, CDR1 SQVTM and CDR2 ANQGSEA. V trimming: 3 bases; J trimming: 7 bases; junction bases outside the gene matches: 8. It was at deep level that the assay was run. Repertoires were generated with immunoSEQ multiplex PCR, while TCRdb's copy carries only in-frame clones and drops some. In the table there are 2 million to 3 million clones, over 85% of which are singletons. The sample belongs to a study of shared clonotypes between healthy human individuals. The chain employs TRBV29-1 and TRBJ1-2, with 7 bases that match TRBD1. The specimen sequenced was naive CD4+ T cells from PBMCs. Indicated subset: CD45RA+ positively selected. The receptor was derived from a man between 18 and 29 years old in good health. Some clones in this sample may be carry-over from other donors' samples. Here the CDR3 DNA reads TGCAGCGTTGACCACAGGGGAGGTGGTGGCTACACCTTC. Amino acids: CSVDHRGGGGYTF.